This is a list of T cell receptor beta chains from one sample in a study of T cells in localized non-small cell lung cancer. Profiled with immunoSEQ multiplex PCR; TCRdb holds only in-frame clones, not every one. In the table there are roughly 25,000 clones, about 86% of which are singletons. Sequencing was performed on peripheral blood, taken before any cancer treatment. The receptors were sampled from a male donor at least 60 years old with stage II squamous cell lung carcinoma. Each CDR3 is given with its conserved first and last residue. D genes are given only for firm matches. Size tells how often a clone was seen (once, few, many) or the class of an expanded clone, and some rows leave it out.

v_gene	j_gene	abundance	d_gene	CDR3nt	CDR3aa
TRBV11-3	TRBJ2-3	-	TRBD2	TGTGCCAGCAGCGGCCGGGGGGGCCTAGGGACAGATACGCAGTATTTT	CASSGRGGLGTDTQYF
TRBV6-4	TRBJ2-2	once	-	TGTGCCAGCAGTTGGGACTCTAACACCGGGGAGCTGTTTTTT	CASSWDSNTGELFF
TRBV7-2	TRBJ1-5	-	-	TGTGCCAGCAGTTCAGACGGTGTAGGGCCCCAGCATTTT	CASSSDGVGPQHF
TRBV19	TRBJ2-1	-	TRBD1	TGTGCCAGTACCGGGGACAGGGGGCGGTGGGAGCAGTTCTTC	CASTGDRGRWEQFF
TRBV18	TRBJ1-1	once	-	TGTGCCAGCTCACCGGACCCCACTGAAGCTTTCTTT	CASSPDPTEAFF
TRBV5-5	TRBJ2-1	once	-	TGTGCCAGCAGCTGGGGACTGGCGGAGCAGTTCTTC	CASSWGLAEQFF
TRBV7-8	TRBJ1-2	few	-	TGTGCCAGCAGCTTAAGTACAGAGCATGGCTACACCTTC	CASSLSTEHGYTF
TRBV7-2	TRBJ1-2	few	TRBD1	TGTGCCAGCAGCAGCTTCTCCCCCACTGGGACAGGTCGGAACTATGGCTACACCTTC	CASSSFSPTGTGRNYGYTF
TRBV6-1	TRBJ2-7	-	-	TGTGCCAGCAGTGAAGTGGGGGGTCCCTACGAGCAGTACTTC	CASSEVGGPYEQYF
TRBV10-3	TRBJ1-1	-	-	TGTGCCATCAGTGAGCTCGAGGGGGAGGCTTTCTTT	CAISELEGEAFF
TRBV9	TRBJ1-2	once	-	TGTGCCAGCAGCGTATCGCCCGATTCTAACTATGGCTACACCTTC	CASSVSPDSNYGYTF
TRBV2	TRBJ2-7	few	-	TGTGCCAGCAGTTCTTTCGACGAGGGTGAGCAGTACTTC	CASSSFDEGEQYF
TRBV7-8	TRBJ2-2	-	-	TGTGCCAGCAGCTTCTCGTCTAACACCGGGGAGCTGTTTTTT	CASSFSSNTGELFF
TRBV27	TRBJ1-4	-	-	TGTGCCAGCAGTTTATCGAAAACAGGGTTCCGGGAAAAACTGTTTTTT	CASSLSKTGFREKLFF
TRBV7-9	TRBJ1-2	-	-	TGTGCCAGCAGCCCGTGGCCGGACCACTATGGCTACACCTTC	CASSPWPDHYGYTF
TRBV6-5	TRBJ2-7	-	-	TGTGCCAGCAGTGAAAGCGGCTCCTACGAGCAGTACTTC	CASSESGSYEQYF
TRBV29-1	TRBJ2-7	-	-	TGCAGCGTTGTCCCAGGGAGGGGGAACGAGCAGTACTTC	CSVVPGRGNEQYF
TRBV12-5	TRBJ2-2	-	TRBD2	TGTGCTAGTGCTCAACTAGCGGGGAGCACCGGGGAGCTGTTTTTT	CASAQLAGSTGELFF
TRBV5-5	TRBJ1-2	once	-	TGTGCCAGCAGCGCCTTAGGCGGGGGGAAAGGCTACACCTTC	CASSALGGGKGYTF
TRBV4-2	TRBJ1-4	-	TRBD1	TGTGCCAGCAGCCAACCCGGGACAGTAGATGAAAAACTGTTTTTT	CASSQPGTVDEKLFF
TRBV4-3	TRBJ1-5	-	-	TGCGCCAGCAGCCAAGATTTGGGCCTGGGGGCCCAGCATTTT	CASSQDLGLGAQHF
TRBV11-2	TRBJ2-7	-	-	TGTGCCAGCAGCTTGCGAAGCATAAGCTCCTACGAGCAGTACTTC	CASSLRSISSYEQYF
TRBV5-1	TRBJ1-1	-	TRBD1	TGCGCCAGCAGCCGAGCCGGACAGGGGGCGAACACTGAAGCTTTCTTT	CASSRAGQGANTEAFF
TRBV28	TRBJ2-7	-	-	TGTGCCAGCAGTTTATCTATTAGCTACGAGCAGTACTTC	CASSLSISYEQYF
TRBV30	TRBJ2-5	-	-	TGTGCCTTGACAGTCCAAGAGACCCAGTACTTC	CALTVQETQYF
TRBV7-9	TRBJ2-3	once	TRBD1	TGTGCCAGCAGCTCCGACAGGGCGGTCACAGATACGCAGTATTTT	CASSSDRAVTDTQYF
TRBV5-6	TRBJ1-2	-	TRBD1	TGTGCCAGCAGCTTACAGGGGCCCCTTGACTATGGCTACACCTTC	CASSLQGPLDYGYTF
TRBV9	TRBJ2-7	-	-	TGTGCCAGCAGCCCCCGGACAGAATCCCTCGAGCAGTACTTC	CASSPRTESLEQYF
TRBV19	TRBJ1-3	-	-	TGTGCCAGTAGTATAGGGACAGTCTCTGGAAACACCATATATTTT	CASSIGTVSGNTIYF
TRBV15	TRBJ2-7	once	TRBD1	TGTGCCACCAGGGACAGGGGCTACGAGCAGTACTTC	CATRDRGYEQYF
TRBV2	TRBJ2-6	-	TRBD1	TGTGCCAGCAGTTGGACAGGGGCGGCCAACGTCCTGACTTTC	CASSWTGAANVLTF
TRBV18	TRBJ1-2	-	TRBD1	TGTGCCAGCTCACCGACAGGGGGCAAGTTAGATGGCTACACCTTC	CASSPTGGKLDGYTF
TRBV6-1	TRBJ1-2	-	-	TGTGCCAGCAGTGAGGCGGGGAACTATGGCTACACCTTC	CASSEAGNYGYTF
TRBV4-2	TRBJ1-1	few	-	TGTGCCAGCAGCCCTAGGGGGTATGGGACTGAAGCTTTCTTT	CASSPRGYGTEAFF
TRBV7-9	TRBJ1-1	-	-	TGTGCCAGCAGCCCAGAGACAGGTTGGGGCACTGAAGCTTTCTTT	CASSPETGWGTEAFF